This entry lists 10 T cell receptor beta chains sequenced from one sample in a study of blood T cells in healthy people across ages (dated by TCRdb to the mid-2010s). The library was made by 5' RACE. TCRdb lists the instrument as Illumina HiSeq 2500. A second roughly 6 to 11 cycle PCR used a sample-barcoded 5' primer and a J-beta primer mix. TCRdb handled the public reads itself, with Q25 trimming in fastp and clone calling in MiXCR, and kept productive beta chains. Each record represents a unique CDR3 protein, reported with the most common genes and DNA among its rows. This sample gives about 640,000 distinct CDR3 sequences in total; roughly three fifths of them show up just once. Together, the top ten hold approximately 40% of the sample. Sequences were obtained from blood. All receptors derive from a man in his 60s in good health.

The CDR3 DNA reads as TGTGCCAGCAGTTACCTTCCCCAGAACCAAGAGACCCAGTACTTC. Protein product: CASSYLPQNQETQYF. J is TRBJ2-5 and V is TRBV6-5; D uncertain. In germline, CDR1 is MNHEY, CDR2 SVGAGI. V dropped 2 bases and J dropped 0 bases, with 10 bases sitting between them. The length of the CDR3 is 15 residues.

V usage is TRBV7-2 and J usage is TRBJ2-5; D is unclear. CDR1 SGHTA and CDR2 FQGNSA come from the germline V gene. Trimming cost V 4 bases and J 5 bases, with 14 bases left between them. The CDR3 is 14 residues long. The CDR3 DNA reads TGTGCCAGCAGCTCGATTGGTGGCTCCGAGACCCAGTACTTC. This translates into CASSSIGGSETQYF.

The table lists this clonotype with many counts. The chain uses TRBV12-3 or TRBV12-4 and TRBJ2-5, with D possibly being TRBD2 (6 bases). CDR3 size: 13 residues. Between the trimmed V and J ends, which lost 4 bases and 2 bases, there was a span of 8 bases. The CDR3 DNA reads as TGTGCCAGCAGTTCGGGAGCGCAAGAGACCCAGTACTTC. Its translation is CASSSGAQETQYF.

A single count supports this clonotype. V is TRBV20-1 and J is TRBJ2-3; unclear D gene. Looked up from germline, CDR1 is DFQATT and CDR2 is SNEGSKA (reference sequence). The V end lost 0 bases, the J end lost 2 bases, and 9 bases lay between the germline ends. The CDR3 runs to 14 residues. CDR3 nucleotides: TGCAGTGCTAGAGATTACCTTAACACAGATACGCAGTATTTT. Translated, it gives CSARDYLNTDTQYF.

The rearrangement uses TRBV6-5 and TRBJ2-5, with 9 bases aligning to TRBD1. After removal of 9 bases from V and 3 bases from J, the junction contained 8 bases not matched to a gene. Germline V CDR1 and CDR2: MNHEY, SVGAGI. CDR3 length equals 14 residues. CDR3 sequence (DNA): TGTGCCAGGATGGACAGGGGAGTAAAAGAGACCCAGTACTTC. Translation: CARMDRGVKETQYF.

This chain uses TRBV7-8 with TRBJ2-5, with TRBD1 identical over 9 bases. CDR1 is SGHVS and CDR2 is FQNEAQ in the germline V gene. This CDR3 comprises 15 residues. The V segment lost 5 bases and the J segment 5 bases; nucleotides outside the gene matches: 9. The CDR3 nucleotides are TGTGCCAGCAGCCTGAGGACAGGGGAGGTTGAGACCCAGTACTTC. Its translation is CASSLRTGEVETQYF.

There are many counts of this clonotype. This sequence may be a read error, since a much larger clone differs from it by one base. The CDR3 loop is CSVRRSEVLGGIMGSYNEQYF. CDR3 DNA sequence: TGCAGCGTTAGAAGGAGTGAGGTGTTGGGGGGGATAATGGGGTCCTACAATGAGCAGTACTTC. The chain combines TRBV29-1 with TRBJ2-1; 7 bases are a match to TRBD2. The DNA matches TRBJ2-7 better at its end, which makes the J call doubtful. CDR3 length: 21 residues. Germline V lookup: CDR1 SQVTM, CDR2 ANQGSEA.

This chain joins TRBV3-1 and TRBJ2-1, with D possibly called TRBD1 or TRBD2 (5 bases each). The CDR3 length is 15 residues. Germline-derived CDR1 and CDR2 are LGHDT and YNNKEL (reference sequence). Deletions cut 3 bases from V and 7 bases from J, with 16 bases between. The CDR3 nucleotides read TGTGCCAGCAGCCACCGACCGGGACGCAGTAATGAGCAGTTCTTC. Protein sequence: CASSHRPGRSNEQFF.

This sequence joins TRBV20-1 and TRBJ2-4; no definite D call. The closer fit of TRBJ2-7 to the DNA end suggests the J call may be wrong. CDR1 is DFQATT, CDR2 SNEGSKA, per germline (reference sequence). The CDR3 loop spans 14 amino acids. CDR3: CSARVTSLSYEQYF. CDR3 DNA sequence: TGCAGTGCTAGAGTTACCTCCCTCTCCTACGAGCAGTACTTC.

This clonotype turned up a few times. CDR3 sequence: CASSRGGPNEQFF. The CDR3 DNA reads as TGTGCCAGCAGCCGGGGGGGGCCCAATGAGCAGTTCTTC. The V gene is TRBV12-3 or TRBV12-4, the J gene TRBJ2-1, with 8 bases that match TRBD2. CDR3 length equals 13 residues. With V trimmed by 6 bases and J by 6 bases, 4 bases remained unmatched.